The entry below gives a single TCR beta chain sequence along with its context. In the study's own analysis: It was from reference gene primer amplification that nucleated cell counts were estimated. TCRdb's copy holds only in-frame clones and misses some; the assay was immunoSEQ multiplex PCR. The D gene and trimming were derived from the DNA, and the V and J assignments and clone size from that table. The table shows a few hundred thousand clones, with about 83% occurring only once. The CDR3 is 14 amino acids. CDR1 is SGHNT and CDR2 is YYREEE in the germline V gene (reference sequence). V was trimmed by 0 bases and J by 2 bases, leaving 6 bases between them. This entry is derived from a study of blood T cell repertoires in COVID-19. Study-wide context: PBMCs, B-cell-depleted T cells, or T cells provided the cDNA or gDNA that made up the material.

The source is a man aged 30 to 45 who had recovered from COVID-19. The rearrangement links TRBV5-4 to TRBJ1-5; the D gene is possibly TRBD1 (6 bases). Material for sequencing was peripheral blood. In DNA form, the CDR3 reads TGTGCCAGCAGCTTGGAGGGGGGCAATCAGCCCCAGCATTTT. Residues: CASSLEGGNQPQHF.